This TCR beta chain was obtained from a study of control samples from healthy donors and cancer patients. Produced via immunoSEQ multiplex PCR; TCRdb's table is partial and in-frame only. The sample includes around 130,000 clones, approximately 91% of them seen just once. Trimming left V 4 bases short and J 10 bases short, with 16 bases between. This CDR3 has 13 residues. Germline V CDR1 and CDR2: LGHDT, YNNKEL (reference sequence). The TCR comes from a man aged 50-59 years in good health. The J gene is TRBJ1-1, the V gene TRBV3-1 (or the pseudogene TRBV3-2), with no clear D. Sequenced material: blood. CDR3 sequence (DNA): TGTGCCAGCAGCCGGGTTTACGGGGAAACAGCTTTCTTT. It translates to CASSRVYGETAFF.